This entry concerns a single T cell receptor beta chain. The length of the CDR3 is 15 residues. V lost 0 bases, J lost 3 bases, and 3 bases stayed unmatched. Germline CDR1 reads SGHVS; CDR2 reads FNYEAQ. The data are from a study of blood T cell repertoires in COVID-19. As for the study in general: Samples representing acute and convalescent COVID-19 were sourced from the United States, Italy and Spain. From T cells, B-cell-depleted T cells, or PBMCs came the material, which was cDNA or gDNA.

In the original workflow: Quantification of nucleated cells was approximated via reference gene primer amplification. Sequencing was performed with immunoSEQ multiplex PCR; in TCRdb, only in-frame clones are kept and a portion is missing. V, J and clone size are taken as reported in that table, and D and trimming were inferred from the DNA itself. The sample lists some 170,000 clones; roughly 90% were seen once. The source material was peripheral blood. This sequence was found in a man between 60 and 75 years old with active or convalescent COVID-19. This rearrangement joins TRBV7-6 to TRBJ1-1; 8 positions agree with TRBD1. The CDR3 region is CASSLAPGGYTEAFF. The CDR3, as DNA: TGTGCCAGCAGCTTAGCCCCAGGGGGCTACACTGAAGCTTTCTTT.